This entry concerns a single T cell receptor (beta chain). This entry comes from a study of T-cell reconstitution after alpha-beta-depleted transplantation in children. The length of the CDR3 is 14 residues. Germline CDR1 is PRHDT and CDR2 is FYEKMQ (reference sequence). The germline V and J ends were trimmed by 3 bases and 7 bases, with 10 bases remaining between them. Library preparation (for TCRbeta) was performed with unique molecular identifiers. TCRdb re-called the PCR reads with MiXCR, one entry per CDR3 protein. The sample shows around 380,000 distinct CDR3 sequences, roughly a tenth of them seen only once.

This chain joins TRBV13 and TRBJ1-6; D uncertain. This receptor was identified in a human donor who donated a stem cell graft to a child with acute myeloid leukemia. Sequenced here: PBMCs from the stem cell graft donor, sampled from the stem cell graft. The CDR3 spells CASSLGVLNSPLHF. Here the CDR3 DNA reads TGTGCCAGCAGCTTGGGCGTGCTCAATTCACCCCTCCACTTT. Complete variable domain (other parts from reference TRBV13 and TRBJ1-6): AAGVIQSPRHLIKEKRETATLKCYPIPRHDTVYWYQQGPGQDPQFLISFYEKMQSDKGSIPDRFSAQQFSDYHSELNMSSLELGDSALYFCASSLGVLNSPLHFGNGTRLTVT.